These T cell receptor beta chains were read from a single sample in a study of blood T cell repertoires in COVID-19. Sequenced by immunoSEQ multiplex PCR; TCRdb stores in-frame clones only, minus some. The table includes 350,000 or so clones, 92% detected once. Sequencing input: PBMCs or T cells enriched from blood (not recorded which). The receptors were gathered from a woman aged 25-40 years who had recovered from COVID-19. The CDR3 runs from the conserved cysteine through the conserved F or W. A D gene is named only where the DNA matches it firmly. Rows give clone size only sometimes, using once, few, many, or a class for an expanded clone.

v_call,clone_size,d_call,j_call,cdr3_nt,cdr3_aa
TRBV27,NA,TRBD1,TRBJ2-7,TGTGCCAGCAGCACGACAGGGAGCGAGCAGTACTTC,CASSTTGSEQYF
TRBV28,NA,NA,TRBJ1-5,TGTGCCAGCAGTTTACAGTGGCAGCCCCAGCATTTT,CASSLQWQPQHF
TRBV18,NA,TRBD1,TRBJ1-1,TGTGCCAGCTCACCAGGGACAGGGGGCTACACTGAAGCTTTCTTT,CASSPGTGGYTEAFF
TRBV10-3,NA,NA,TRBJ2-7,TGTGCCATCAGTGATGACAGAGACGAGCAGTACTTC,CAISDDRDEQYF
TRBV19,NA,NA,TRBJ1-5,TGTGCCAGTAGGAACGGGGGGCAGCCCCAGCATTTT,CASRNGGQPQHF
TRBV5-1,NA,TRBD1,TRBJ1-1,TGCGCCAGCAGCCCCTACGGACAGGGAGGAACTGAAGCTTTCTTT,CASSPYGQGGTEAFF
TRBV18,NA,TRBD1,TRBJ1-1,TGTGCCAGCTCAACTCGGACAGGATGGAACACTGAAGCTTTCTTT,CASSTRTGWNTEAFF
TRBV6-5,once,NA,TRBJ2-4,TGTGCCAGCAGCACACAGGGAGCCAAAAACATTCAGTACTTC,CASSTQGAKNIQYF
TRBV7-2,once,NA,TRBJ2-5,TGTGCCAGCAGCTTAGTTCCCTCCCAGCGTGGGGAGACCCAGTACTTC,CASSLVPSQRGETQYF
TRBV27,NA,NA,TRBJ1-4,TGTGCCAGCAGCGGTTTGGGCCGGCGGGCAACTAATGAAAAACTGTTTTTT,CASSGLGRRATNEKLFF
TRBV27,few,NA,TRBJ1-2,TGTGCCAGCAGTTTATCAGGGGCCCTCGATGGCTACACCTTC,CASSLSGALDGYTF
TRBV12-3/TRBV12-4,once,NA,TRBJ1-2,TGTGCCAGCAGTTTTTCAGACTATGGCTACACCTTC,CASSFSDYGYTF
TRBV6-2/TRBV6-3,NA,TRBD2,TRBJ2-5,TGTGCCAGCAGTCCGATAGCGGGAGTGGAGACCCAGTACTTC,CASSPIAGVETQYF
TRBV7-3,NA,TRBD2,TRBJ2-2,TGTGCCAGCAGTCCCCATAGCGGGCCCGGGGAGCTGTTTTTT,CASSPHSGPGELFF
TRBV3-1/TRBV3-2,once,NA,TRBJ2-2,TGTGCCAGCAGCCTCATTAGTACCGGGGAGCTGTTTTTT,CASSLISTGELFF
TRBV6-4,few,NA,TRBJ2-2,TGTGCCAGCAGTGTCCGGGAAACCGGGGAGCTGTTTTTT,CASSVRETGELFF
TRBV6-5,once,NA,TRBJ1-6,TGTGCCAGCAGTTACAACGCAGGGAGGAATTCACCCCTCCACTTT,CASSYNAGRNSPLHF
TRBV7-8,NA,NA,TRBJ1-4,TGTGCCAGCAGCTTAGCCGACAGATATGAAAAACTGTTTTTT,CASSLADRYEKLFF
TRBV6-2/TRBV6-3,NA,NA,TRBJ2-1,TGTGCCAGCAGTTACTCCAGTGAGCAGTTCTTC,CASSYSSEQFF
TRBV7-9,NA,NA,TRBJ1-2,TGTGCCAGCAGCTATGTACGGGGGAACTATGGCTACACCTTC,CASSYVRGNYGYTF
TRBV18,once,NA,TRBJ2-1,TGTGCCAGCTCACCACGTATAGGGGGCAATGAGCAGTTCTTC,CASSPRIGGNEQFF
TRBV4-3,NA,TRBD1,TRBJ2-7,TGCGCCAGCAGCCCTACCCTCGGGACAGCCCTCTCCTACGAGCAGTACTTC,CASSPTLGTALSYEQYF
TRBV6-2/TRBV6-3,NA,NA,TRBJ2-1,TGTGCCAGCAGTTACTTGGGGGGGCGGGTGAATGAGCAGTTCTTC,CASSYLGGRVNEQFF
TRBV28,NA,TRBD1,TRBJ2-1,TGTGCCAGCAGTCCGCCACAGGGGTCCTACAATGAGCAGTTCTTC,CASSPPQGSYNEQFF
TRBV13,NA,TRBD2,TRBJ2-5,TGTGCCAGCAGCACGGGACTAGCGGGAGGGTTGCGGGAGACCCAGTACTTC,CASSTGLAGGLRETQYF
TRBV10-3,NA,TRBD1,TRBJ1-6,TGTGCCATCAGTGCCCACCCTGGGGTACAGGGGAGCAATTCACCCCTCCACTTT,CAISAHPGVQGSNSPLHF
TRBV28,NA,NA,TRBJ2-3,TGTGCCAGCAGCTTCCCCTTGACAGATACGCAGTATTTT,CASSFPLTDTQYF
TRBV18,NA,NA,TRBJ1-2,TGTGCCAGCTCACTCCGGAGGGCGGATGATGGCTACACCTTC,CASSLRRADDGYTF
TRBV18,NA,NA,TRBJ1-3,TGTGCCAGCTCACCACCGGCAGTAGGAAACACCATATATTTT,CASSPPAVGNTIYF
TRBV28,once,TRBD1,TRBJ1-5,TGTGCCAGCAGTTTAGGCCCGGGACAGAGCAATCAGCCCCAGCATTTT,CASSLGPGQSNQPQHF
TRBV7-3,once,NA,TRBJ2-1,TGTGCCAGCAGCTTAACGTTACCGGCCGGGATGGGTTACAATGAGCAGTTCTTC,CASSLTLPAGMGYNEQFF
TRBV4-1,NA,TRBD2,TRBJ2-1,TGCGCCAGCAGCCACGAGAACCCGGGACTAATTAATGAGCAGTTCTTC,CASSHENPGLINEQFF
TRBV5-1,NA,NA,TRBJ2-7,TGCGCCAGCAGCTTTGGGGGCGGCGGGTACGAGCAGTACTTC,CASSFGGGGYEQYF
TRBV7-2,once,TRBD2,TRBJ2-2,TGTGCCAGCAGTGCTCATAGCGGGGGGGCGGCCACCGGGGAGCTGTTTTTT,CASSAHSGGAATGELFF
TRBV30,NA,TRBD2,TRBJ2-7,TGTGCCTGGAGTACTCAACGGACTAGCGGGGGGGCGAATTATCGCGAGCAGTACTTC,CAWSTQRTSGGANYREQYF
TRBV10-3,NA,TRBD1,TRBJ2-3,TGTGCCAACGCGGGACAGGCCACAGATACGCAGTATTTT,CANAGQATDTQYF
TRBV3-1/TRBV3-2,NA,NA,TRBJ2-7,TGTGCCAGCAGCCGAGGGCGCTCCTACGAGCAGTACTTC,CASSRGRSYEQYF
TRBV11-2,once,NA,TRBJ2-3,TGTGCCAGCAGCCCTAGAGATGGCAGTACAGATACGCAGTATTTT,CASSPRDGSTDTQYF
TRBV19,few,TRBD1,TRBJ2-1,TGTGCCAGTAGTGCGATGGACAGGGGGCGCATCGGGAATGAGCAGTTCTTC,CASSAMDRGRIGNEQFF
TRBV7-9,NA,NA,TRBJ1-1,TGTGCCAGCAGCTTAAACGTTGGAGGCGATACTGAAGCTTTCTTT,CASSLNVGGDTEAFF
TRBV7-6,NA,NA,TRBJ2-5,TGTGCCAGCAGCCGTGGGACTCCGGAACAAGAGACCCAGTACTTC,CASSRGTPEQETQYF
TRBV13,NA,NA,TRBJ2-5,TGTGCCAGCAACCTCTTGGGGCTCCAAGAGACCCAGTACTTC,CASNLLGLQETQYF
TRBV28,NA,NA,TRBJ1-5,TGTGCCAGCAGTCCCCTAAACAGGGTAGATCAGCCCCAGCATTTT,CASSPLNRVDQPQHF
TRBV2,NA,NA,TRBJ1-1,TGTGCCAGCAGCCAGCGCACCTTTGGCGAGACTGAAGCTTTCTTT,CASSQRTFGETEAFF
TRBV6-5,NA,TRBD1,TRBJ1-4,TGTGCCAGCAGTTACCGGGGACAGAATAATGAAAAACTGTTTTTT,CASSYRGQNNEKLFF
TRBV6-5,NA,NA,TRBJ1-1,TGTGCCAGCAGGGCAGGGTACACTGAAGCTTTCTTT,CASRAGYTEAFF
TRBV6-5,NA,TRBD1,TRBJ1-1,TGTGCCAGCAGTAGCGGGACAGGGGGCGTAGCTGAAGCTTTCTTT,CASSSGTGGVAEAFF
TRBV4-1,NA,TRBD1,TRBJ2-5,TGCGCCAGCAGCCTTCGGGACAGCCAAGAGACCCAGTACTTC,CASSLRDSQETQYF
TRBV7-3,NA,TRBD1,TRBJ2-6,TGTGCCAGCAGCTCACCCGGACAGGGGGCGATCTCTGGGGCCAACGTCCTGACTTTC,CASSSPGQGAISGANVLTF
TRBV10-1,NA,TRBD2,TRBJ2-7,TGCGCCAGCCCCGAGCCCCCTCTTCGGGAGGACCGCTCCTACGAGCAGTACTTC,CASPEPPLREDRSYEQYF
TRBV5-4,NA,TRBD1,TRBJ1-1,TGTGCCAGCAGTGTGACAGGGGGAAGGTCTGAAGCTTTCTTT,CASSVTGGRSEAFF
TRBV7-2,NA,TRBD1,TRBJ2-1,TGTGCCAGCTTATCTACAGGGGGAAGTTCGCACAATGAGCAGTTCTTC,CASLSTGGSSHNEQFF
TRBV28,NA,NA,TRBJ2-4,TGTGCCAGCACCCCCCCGACTAGTTCCCCTAAAAACATTCAGTACTTC,CASTPPTSSPKNIQYF
TRBV6-5,NA,NA,TRBJ1-1,TGTGCCAGCAGTTCCCCGGGGGTCCCTGAAGCTTTCTTT,CASSSPGVPEAFF
TRBV24-1,NA,TRBD1,TRBJ1-3,TGTGCCACCAGTGCCGGGACAGCAGGAAACACCATATATTTT,CATSAGTAGNTIYF
TRBV5-4,NA,NA,TRBJ1-2,TGTGCCAGCAGCTTGGACGCGAACTATGGCTACACCTTC,CASSLDANYGYTF
TRBV7-2,NA,TRBD2,TRBJ2-5,TGTGCCAGCAGCTTAGTCGGGAACTCGGGGGGCCAGTACTTC,CASSLVGNSGGQYF
TRBV29-1,NA,TRBD2,TRBJ2-7,TGCAGCGTTGATGTACCCGCGGGAGTCAGAGATGGGCAGTACTTC,CSVDVPAGVRDGQYF
TRBV2,NA,NA,TRBJ1-6,TGTGCCAGCAGTGCCCGGGGGGGAGAGTCACCCCTCCACTTT,CASSARGGESPLHF
TRBV5-1,NA,NA,TRBJ2-3,TGCGCCAGCAGCTTGGACCCGGGGTTGTCAGATACGCAGTATTTT,CASSLDPGLSDTQYF